This T cell receptor beta chain stems from a study of control samples from healthy donors and cancer patients. Profiling relied on immunoSEQ multiplex PCR, and the TCRdb table lists in-frame clones only, not all of them. Seen here are approximately 70,000 clones, roughly nine tenths observed once, and the top ten hold approximately 5%. Looked up from germline, CDR1 is MNHNY and CDR2 is SVGAGI (reference sequence). This CDR3 spans 13 amino acids. V lost 5 bases, J lost 6 bases, and 11 bases lay in between. This chain uses TRBV6-6 with TRBJ1-5; D is unclear. Sequenced sample: PBMCs. This receptor was identified in a man aged 60-69 years with colorectal cancer. This CDR3 reads CASSHPQGQPQHF. DNA of the CDR3: TGTGCCAGCAGTCATCCACAAGGTCAGCCCCAGCATTTT.